The rows below give T cell receptor beta chains drawn from one sample of a study of shared clonotypes between healthy human individuals. TCRdb keeps only in-frame clones here, not all; method: immunoSEQ multiplex PCR. The table has more than 2 million clones, 80% to 95% seen once. The specimen sequenced was naive CD8+ T cells from PBMCs. The receptors derive from a man younger than 35 in good health. Some clones in this sample may be carry-over from other donors' samples. Each CDR3 is given with its conserved first and last residue. A D gene is named only where the DNA matches it firmly. Expanded clones get a size class; other rows say once, few or many, or leave the size out.

v_gene	j_gene	abundance	d_gene	CDR3aa	CDR3nt
TRBV6-5	TRBJ1-2	NA	NA	CASRNPTMNNYGYTF	TGTGCCAGCAGGAACCCGACAATGAATAACTATGGCTACACCTTC
TRBV7-2	TRBJ2-7	NA	TRBD2	CASSSRTSERPYEQYF	TGTGCCAGCAGCTCGAGGACTAGCGAGAGACCCTACGAGCAGTACTTC
TRBV5-1	TRBJ2-1	NA	TRBD1	CATGPGQSYNEQFF	TGCGCCACCGGGCCGGGACAGAGCTACAATGAGCAGTTCTTC
TRBV10-3	TRBJ2-5	NA	NA	CAISPFGGGRGGDQETQYF	TGTGCCATCAGCCCTTTCGGAGGGGGGCGCGGAGGGGACCAAGAGACCCAGTACTTC
TRBV27	TRBJ2-2	NA	TRBD1	CASWGQGGTGELFF	TGTGCCAGTTGGGGACAGGGCGGTACCGGGGAGCTGTTTTTT
TRBV10-2	TRBJ1-4	NA	NA	CASSGGDGKLFF	TGCGCCAGCAGTGGAGGGGATGGAAAACTGTTTTTT
TRBV4-3	TRBJ1-1	few	NA	CASSQDTGEAFF	TGCGCCAGCAGCCAAGATACCGGTGAAGCTTTCTTT
TRBV7-6	TRBJ2-2	NA	NA	CATFSRQAVGELFF	TGTGCCACTTTTTCCCGACAAGCAGTCGGGGAGCTGTTTTTT
TRBV15	TRBJ2-1	NA	NA	CATSRDWGQLGTNEQFF	TGTGCCACCAGCAGAGATTGGGGGCAGTTGGGAACCAATGAGCAGTTCTTC
TRBV10-2	TRBJ2-1	NA	NA	CASRETSGIYNEQFF	TGCGCCAGCAGGGAGACTAGTGGCATCTACAATGAGCAGTTCTTC
TRBV19	TRBJ2-1	NA	NA	CASNLRGALNEQFF	TGTGCCAGTAATTTACGGGGGGCCCTCAATGAGCAGTTCTTC